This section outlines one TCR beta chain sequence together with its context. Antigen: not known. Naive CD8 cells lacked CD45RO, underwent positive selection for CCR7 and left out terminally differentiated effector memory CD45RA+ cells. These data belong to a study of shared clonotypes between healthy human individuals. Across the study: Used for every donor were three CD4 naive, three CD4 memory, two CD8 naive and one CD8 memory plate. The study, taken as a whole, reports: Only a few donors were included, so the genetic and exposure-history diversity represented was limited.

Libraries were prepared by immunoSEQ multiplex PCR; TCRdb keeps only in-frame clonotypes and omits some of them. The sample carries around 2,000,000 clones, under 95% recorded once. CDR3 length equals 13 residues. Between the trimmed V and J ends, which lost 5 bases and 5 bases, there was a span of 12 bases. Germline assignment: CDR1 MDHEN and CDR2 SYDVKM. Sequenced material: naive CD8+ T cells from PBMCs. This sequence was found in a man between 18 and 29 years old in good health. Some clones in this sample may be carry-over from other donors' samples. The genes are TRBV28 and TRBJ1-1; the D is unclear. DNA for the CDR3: TGTGCCAGCAGTCCCTCATTCGAGACTGAAGCTTTCTTT. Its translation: CASSPSFETEAFF.